Listed below are T cell receptor beta chains from one sample, sequenced in a study of T cells after yellow fever vaccination. TCRdb ran MiXCR on the 5' RACE reads and lists one entry per CDR3 protein. Among about 320,000 distinct CDR3 sequences listed, approximately 12% were seen once. The sample consisted of CD4+ T cells sorted from PBMCs, taken 45 days after the yellow fever booster vaccination. The source of these receptors is a man between 18 and 35 years old who received the YFV17D yellow fever vaccine. The CDR3 runs from the conserved cysteine through the conserved F or W. D genes are given only for firm matches. Expanded clones are given a class, and other clones once, few, many or no size at all.

V	J	D	size	CDR3	DNA
TRBV5-1	TRBJ2-5	TRBD2	-	CASQRGAQETQYF	TGCGCCAGCCAGCGGGGGGCCCAAGAGACCCAGTACTTC
TRBV7-2	TRBJ2-4	-	few	CASSSTPQIAKNIQYF	TGTGCCAGCAGCTCGACACCTCAAATAGCCAAAAACATTCAGTACTTC
TRBV4-3	TRBJ2-1	TRBD1	few	CASSRQGQGAYNEQFF	TGCGCCAGCAGCCGACAAGGACAGGGGGCATACAATGAGCAGTTCTTC
TRBV6-2/TRBV6-3	TRBJ1-5	-	few	CASRPDSNQPQHF	TGTGCCAGCAGGCCCGATAGCAATCAGCCCCAGCATTTT
TRBV15	TRBJ1-1	-	-	CATSRDTTAMNTEAFF	TGTGCCACCAGCAGAGATACGACAGCAATGAACACTGAAGCTTTCTTT
TRBV20-1	TRBJ1-4	TRBD1	few	CSARQGANEKLFF	TGCAGTGCTCGACAGGGGGCTAATGAAAAACTGTTTTTT
TRBV14	TRBJ1-1	TRBD1	-	CASSQSSGGTEVFF	TGTGCCAGCAGCCAATCGTCCGGAGGGACAGAAGTTTTCTTT
TRBV12-3/TRBV12-4	TRBJ1-2	-	few	CASSLGDKTNYGYTF	TGTGCCAGCAGTTTGGGGGACAAAACTAACTATGGCTACACCTTC
TRBV2	TRBJ2-7	-	-	CASHPSEQYF	TGTGCCAGCCACCCGAGCGAGCAGTACTTC
TRBV5-4	TRBJ2-4	TRBD1	-	CASSRIFGQGAAKNIQYF	TGTGCCAGCAGCCGTATATTCGGACAGGGGGCGGCCAAAAACATTCAGTACTTC
TRBV6-1	TRBJ1-5	-	-	CATIASNQPQHF	TGTGCCACTATCGCTAGCAATCAGCCCCAGCATTTT
TRBV5-6	TRBJ2-1	-	-	CASSLAFGSVYNEQFF	TGTGCCAGCAGCTTGGCCTTCGGTTCCGTATACAATGAGCAGTTCTTC
TRBV20-1	TRBJ2-3	-	-	CSASGGGSGTDTQYF	TGCAGTGCTAGTGGAGGCGGTAGCGGCACAGATACGCAGTATTTT
TRBV20-1	TRBJ2-2	TRBD2	-	CSAQSGGGSTGELFF	TGCAGTGCCCAAAGCGGGGGCGGATCAACCGGGGAGCTGTTTTTT
TRBV27	TRBJ2-3	TRBD1	few	CATSPGQGTDTQYF	TGTGCCACCTCCCCGGGACAGGGAACAGATACGCAGTATTTT
TRBV5-4	TRBJ2-7	TRBD1	few	CASSLAGTATPQYF	TGTGCCAGCAGCTTAGCCGGGACAGCAACCCCGCAGTACTTC
TRBV7-2	TRBJ2-5	-	many	CASSAAGAQETQYF	TGTGCCAGCAGCGCCGCGGGGGCCCAAGAGACCCAGTACTTC